What follows are 21 T cell receptor beta chains derived from one specimen sequenced in a study of blood T cell repertoires in COVID-19. Profiling relied on immunoSEQ multiplex PCR, and the TCRdb table lists in-frame clones only, not all of them. Of 250,000 to 300,000 clones listed, 88% are singletons. Source material: PBMCs or T cells enriched from blood (not recorded which). These receptors all come from a woman aged 25 to 39 who had recovered from COVID-19.

The chain links TRBV19 to TRBJ1-2; maybe TRBD1 (5 bases). The germline gives CDR1 LNHDA, CDR2 SQIVND (reference sequence). V lost 1 base and J lost 3, with 12 bases in between. This CDR3 spans 15 amino acids. CDR3 in amino acids: CASSIVSGLDYGYTF. CDR3 in DNA: TGTGCCAGTAGTATAGTTTCAGGGTTGGACTATGGCTACACCTTC.

The chain is built from TRBV7-8 and TRBJ2-7, with TRBD1 identical over 9 bases. J lost 4 bases, V lost 1 base, and 2 bases had no gene match. The CDR3 totals 14 residues. Germline lookup yields CDR1 SGHVS and CDR2 FQNEAQ. Here the CDR3 reads CASSLGGQGYEQYF. The CDR3 nucleotides read TGTGCCAGCAGCTTAGGGGGACAGGGTTACGAGCAGTACTTC.

The rearrangement links TRBV30 to TRBJ1-1, with D uncertain. The CDR3 is 13 amino acids. Trimming removed 3 bases from V and 0 bases from J, with 8 bases in between. Germline V CDR1 and CDR2: GTSNPN, SVGIG (reference sequence). The CDR3 protein is CAWRILLNTEAFF. CDR3 in DNA: TGTGCCTGGAGGATACTTTTGAACACTGAAGCTTTCTTT.

This clone was found a few times. CDR3 region: CASSLGTGVNEQYF. Here the CDR3 DNA reads TGTGCCAGCAGCTTGGGGACAGGGGTTAACGAGCAGTACTTC. The J gene is TRBJ2-7, the V gene TRBV7-9; TRBD1 matches at 10 bases. Trimming cost V 3 bases and J 5 bases; bases outside gene matches: 4. Germline V gene sequence: CDR1 SEHNR, CDR2 FQNEAQ (reference sequence). The CDR3 is 14 amino acids. Variable domain in full (rest from reference TRBV7-9 and TRBJ2-7): DTGVSQNPRHKITKRGQNVTFRCDPISEHNRLYWYRQTLGQGPEFLTYFQNEAQLEKSRLLSDRFSAERPKGSFSTLEIQRTEQGDSAMYLCASSLGTGVNEQYFGPGTRLTVT.

This clone was counted only a few times. The chain recombines TRBV6-2 or TRBV6-3 with TRBJ1-2; D is ambiguous. The V gene lost 0 bases and the J gene lost 8 bases, with 7 bases spanning the gap. The CDR3 contains 12 residues. Germline V gives CDR1 MNHEY, CDR2 SVGEGT. CDR3 region: CASSYSSKGYTF. The CDR3 coding sequence is TGTGCCAGCAGTTACTCGTCTAAGGGCTACACCTTC.

This sequence joins TRBV27 and TRBJ2-1; the D is unclear. Germline V CDR1 and CDR2: MNHEY, SMNVEV (reference sequence). The germline V and J ends were trimmed by 2 bases and 0 bases, with 8 bases remaining between them. The CDR3 runs to 15 residues. The CDR3 sequence: CASSLDLGSYNEQFF. The CDR3 DNA is TGTGCCAGCAGTTTAGACTTAGGCTCCTACAATGAGCAGTTCTTC.

In the case of this clone: Other nucleotide sequences in the sample specify the same CDR3. The chain's CDR3 is CASSLDRPNTEAFF. CDR3 in DNA: TGCGCCAGCAGCTTGGACAGGCCGAACACTGAAGCTTTCTTT. The rearrangement uses TRBV5-1 and TRBJ1-1, with D possibly being TRBD1 (5 bases). In germline, CDR1 is SGHRS, CDR2 YFSETQ. V lost 0 bases, J lost 1 base, and 7 bases lay in between. The CDR3 contains 14 residues.

This clone was recorded only once. The chain links TRBV9 to TRBJ2-5; D is undetermined. CDR1 and CDR2 (germline): SGDLS, YYNGEE. The CDR3 loop spans 15 amino acids. V dropped 4 bases and J dropped 2 bases, with 15 bases sitting between them. CDR3 DNA: TGTGCCAGCAGCCCCAGGTACCAGATACAAGAGACCCAGTACTTC. It encodes CASSPRYQIQETQYF.

This sequence joins TRBV5-1 and TRBJ2-5; 12 nucleotides agree with TRBD2. Germline lookup yields CDR1 SGHRS and CDR2 YFSETQ. V was pared by 3 bases and J by 2 bases, with 5 bases of the junction left unmatched. The CDR3 has 16 amino acids. The CDR3 region has the DNA TGCGCCAGCAGCTCGTGGACTAGCGGGATACAAGAGACCCAGTACTTC. Translated: CASSSWTSGIQETQYF. The variable domain in full, completed from reference TRBV5-1 and TRBJ2-5, reads KAGVTQTPRYLIKTRGQQVTLSCSPISGHRSVSWYQQTPGQGLQFLFEYFSETQRNKGNFPGRFSGRQFSNSRSEMNVSTLELGDSALYLCASSSWTSGIQETQYFGPGTRLLVL.

This sequence joins TRBV18 and TRBJ1-1, with D possibly being TRBD1 (6 bases). The CDR3 has 13 amino acids. Trimming pared 3 bases from V and 4 bases from J, leaving 9 bases between. Germline V gene data show CDR1 as KGHSH and CDR2 as LQKENI. CDR3 sequence: CASSPIQGTEAFF. CDR3 bases: TGTGCCAGCTCACCGATACAGGGCACTGAAGCTTTCTTT.

The rearrangement links TRBV28 to TRBJ1-1; D uncertain. Germline V lookup: CDR1 MDHEN, CDR2 SYDVKM. Deletions cut 3 bases from V and 10 bases from J, with 6 bases between. There are 10 residues in the CDR3. CDR3 in amino acids: CASSFNGAFF. CDR3 nucleotide sequence: TGTGCCAGCAGTTTTAACGGAGCTTTCTTT.

The rearrangement joins TRBV10-1 to TRBJ2-7; D is perhaps TRBD2 (6 bases). Per the germline V gene, CDR1 is WNHNN and CDR2 is SYGVQD (reference sequence). The CDR3 totals 13 residues. V was pared by 5 bases and J by 2 bases, with 10 bases between. The CDR3 sequence is CASSQAGTYEQYF. The CDR3 coding sequence is TGCGCCAGCAGTCAGGCGGGAACCTACGAGCAGTACTTC.

The chain carries TRBV4-3 and TRBJ2-1, with a possible D match to TRBD1 (6 bases). Germline V gene lookup returns CDR1 LGHNA and CDR2 YSLEER. The CDR3 sequence is 13 residues long. The ends were cut back, 2 bases at V and 7 bases at J, with 9 bases in the middle. The chain's CDR3 is CASSQRGGNEQFF. The DNA for the CDR3 is TGCGCCAGCAGCCAACGAGGGGGTAATGAGCAGTTCTTC.

This chain connects TRBV4-3 to TRBJ1-3; D is possibly TRBD1 (5 bases). CDR1 is LGHNA, CDR2 YSLEER, per germline. Trimming removed 11 bases at V and 4 bases at J, with 21 bases between. CDR3 length: 15 residues. The CDR3 loop is CASSREKVAGNTIYF. The CDR3 DNA sequence: TGCGCCTCGTCCAGGGAAAAGGTTGCAGGAAACACCATATATTTT.

The chain is built from TRBV7-3 and TRBJ1-2; 10 positions match TRBD1. The CDR3 contains 16 residues. V was pared by 6 bases and J by 2 bases, with 9 bases of the junction left unmatched. CDR1 is SGHTA and CDR2 is FQGTGA in the germline V gene. The CDR3 nucleotides read TGTGCCAGCAGACCTTCCGGGACAGGGGCGAACTATGGCTACACCTTC. It translates to CASRPSGTGANYGYTF.

This clone came up once. The V gene is TRBV5-6, the J gene TRBJ2-3; D is unresolved. The CDR3 spans 15 residues. Germline V gene lookup returns CDR1 SGHDT and CDR2 YYEEEE. V lost 1 base and J lost 0, with 9 bases in between. This CDR3 is CASSLSVASTDTQYF. CDR3 nucleotides: TGTGCCAGCAGCTTGTCAGTGGCTAGCACAGATACGCAGTATTTT.

The chain uses TRBV6-4 and TRBJ1-6, with 8 bases matching TRBD1. V lost 4 bases and J lost 6; bases outside the gene matches: 5. Germline V CDR1 and CDR2: MRHNA, SNTAGT. This CDR3 has 15 amino acids. This chain's CDR3 is CASSVGQGGNSPLHF. CDR3 DNA sequence: TGTGCCAGCAGTGTCGGACAGGGAGGTAATTCACCCCTCCACTTT.

This chain connects TRBV19 to TRBJ2-7, with TRBD2 matching 7 bases. The V gene end was trimmed by 4 bases and the J gene end by 1 base; junction bases not matched to a gene: 4. Germline V gives CDR1 LNHDA, CDR2 SQIVND (reference sequence). The CDR3 extends over 14 amino acids. This chain's CDR3 is CASSTAGWSYEQYF. The CDR3 DNA sequence: TGTGCCAGTAGTACAGCGGGGTGGTCCTACGAGCAGTACTTC.

The chain has TRBV2 and TRBJ1-5; unclear D gene. The CDR3 is made up of 16 amino acids. The V and J ends lost 4 bases and 6 bases respectively, with 19 bases between them. Germline CDR1 reads SNHLY; CDR2 reads FYNNEI. CDR3 DNA: TGTGCCAGCAGTGCCCAAGGAGGCCGGGCGGTTCAGCCCCAGCATTTT. It specifies CASSAQGGRAVQPQHF.

This rearrangement joins TRBV27 to TRBJ1-5, with TRBD1 matching 8 bases. Germline lookup yields CDR1 MNHEY and CDR2 SMNVEV (reference sequence). The CDR3 has 16 residues. The trim removed 6 bases at V and 4 bases at J, leaving 11 bases unmatched. The CDR3 loop is CASSPSRQGRNQPQHF. The CDR3 nucleotides are TGTGCCAGCAGCCCCTCTCGACAGGGGAGGAATCAGCCCCAGCATTTT.

V and J are TRBV7-8 and TRBJ1-2; perhaps TRBD1 as D (5 bases). The CDR3 is 13 residues long. Germline V gene lookup returns CDR1 SGHVS and CDR2 FQNEAQ. V was cut by 5 bases and J by 2 bases, with 9 bases left in between. The CDR3 loop is CASSPGNNYGYTF. DNA of the CDR3: TGTGCCAGCAGCCCAGGGAACAACTATGGCTACACCTTC.